This T cell receptor (beta chain) is from a study of graft-versus-host responses after intestinal transplantation (dated by TCRdb to about 2021). With regard to the full study: Recipients received multivisceral, liver-intestinal, or isolated intestinal transplants. Every recipient was given anti-thymocyte globulin induction, then maintenance tacrolimus and steroids for 3 to 4 years. Graft-versus-host and host-versus-graft alloreactive T cell clones were tracked in the graft, circulation and bone marrow after intestinal transplantation using bulk TCR-beta CDR3 sequencing. To identify alloreactive clones, pre-transplant mixed lymphocyte reaction products were sequenced and then compared with unstimulated pre-transplant donor and recipient T cells. A cohort of about two dozen intestinal transplant recipients, including one retransplant, was enrolled, and a few patients lacking pretransplant specimens were excluded. A peak of at least 4% donor T cells among recipient peripheral blood mononuclear cells was the definition used for donor T cell macrochimerism. Samples from a few later patients were sequenced in-house on an Illumina MiSeq with MiXCR processing rather than by the commercial service. The paper's findings and limits, for the study overall: Peak levels of circulating GvH clones were associated with declines in HvG clones early after transplant. Patients with donor T cell macrochimerism had high GvH to HvG T cell clonal ratios in their allografts. Conclusions were limited by the relatively low number and heterogeneity of intestinal transplant patients. GvH clones were detected in recipient bone marrow, and some of these GvH clones were observed earlier in ileal mucosa or blood, consistent with an intestinal mucosal origin.

The method was the immunoSEQ multiplex PCR assay. For most patients, high-throughput TCR-beta CDR3 sequencing of genomic DNA was performed by Adaptive Biotechnologies. Processing in the source paper ran as follows. TCR sequencing data were retrieved from Adaptive's ImmunoSEQ software for 18 patients, whereas a few other patients were processed with MiXCR and VDJtools. CDR3 nucleotide sequences shared between donor and recipient were removed because their origin could not be assigned. Alloreactive clones required at least 2-fold expansion over unstimulated cells and minimum CFSE-low frequency of 0.002% (template counts) or 0.001% (read counts). A clone was considered mappable if detected in the sequenced pre-transplant spleen, lymph node, or MLR CFSE-low populations of the donor or recipient. Cumulative frequency of alloreactive clones was calculated as a percentage of all sequences weighted by copy number. TCRdb mirrors the immuneACCESS table, restricted to in-frame sequences. Some clones are absent from its copies; in checked studies, under half trace to an unresolved V gene, and the reason for the others is unknown. V and J calls plus clone size are reproduced from that table; the DNA served to infer D and trimming. This sample gives around 9,500 clones in total; approximately 90% of them show up just once. 8% to 10% of the sample goes to the ten largest clones.

The CDR3 holds 13 amino acids from the cysteine to the phenylalanine. Only the CDR3 DNA stays, 39 bases, in frame from base 1. Per the germline V gene (reference sequence), SGHNT is the CDR1 and YYREEE is the CDR2. V loses 5 bases, J loses 4 bases, and the germline ends lie 10 bases apart. Blood samples were collected up to 4 times in the first month after transplant and then at least monthly when available. Points on this clone: Its antigen is unknown. No quality values exist for individual bases; no much larger clone is one base distant.

The chain was built from TRBV5-4 and TRBJ1-5, with TRBD1 tentatively as D gene (6 bases match). Sample: PBMCs, taken approximately 240 days after intestinal transplant. The receptor was isolated from a human patient who received an intestinal transplant, so some T cells may come from the graft donor. CDR3 loop: CASSWDTNQPQHF. The sequence in DNA is TGTGCCAGCAGTTGGGACACAAATCAGCCCCAGCATTTT.